This T cell receptor (beta chain) emerged from a study of blood T cell repertoires in COVID-19. Study at large: There were acute and convalescent COVID-19 samples, and they came from the United States, Italy and Spain. PBMCs, B-cell-depleted T cells, or T cells were the source of the cDNA or gDNA that made up the material.

In the authors' workflow: Amplification of reference gene primers was used by the study to estimate nucleated cell counts. The method was immunoSEQ multiplex PCR; TCRdb's version includes in-frame clones alone and lacks a portion of them. For V, J and clone size, that table is used; D and trimming come from the DNA. Of roughly 100,000 clones listed, 85% to 90% are singletons. Germline V gives CDR1 LGHDT, CDR2 YNNKEL (reference sequence). This CDR3 spans 13 amino acids. Trimming shortened V by 6 bases and J by 3 bases, and 10 bases separated the two germline ends. The J gene is TRBJ2-3, the V gene TRBV3-1 (or the pseudogene TRBV3-2); D remains ambiguous. Specimen: peripheral blood. The receptor comes from a man aged 45 to 65 with active or convalescent COVID-19. CDR3 coding DNA: TGTGCCAGCAGTCCCCCAGAAACAGATACGCAGTATTTT. Its protein is CASSPPETDTQYF.